The source of this T cell receptor (beta chain) is a study of T cells in Graves' hyperthyroidism and ophthalmopathy. Researchers took RNA transcripts and amplified the TCR beta CDR3 regions from them. HTBI primers drove first-round RT-PCR of the TCR CDR3. TCRdb ran MiXCR on the multiplex PCR reads and lists one entry per CDR3 protein. This table holds approximately 330,000 distinct CDR3 sequences, 21% found once. This clonotype was detected a few times. The antigen remains unidentified. The study's findings and limits: In blood, most of the thyroid clonotypes expanded above 0.001 were also present.

This CDR3 contains 13 residues. Trimming removed 2 bases from V and 3 bases from J, with 7 bases in between. Germline V gene sequence: CDR1 MNHNS, CDR2 SASEGT. The chain links TRBV6-1 to TRBJ1-2; D is ambiguous. Sequences were obtained from blood. This receptor was obtained from a woman aged 45 to 65 with Graves' hyperthyroidism. The CDR3 region is CASSEKDYYGYTF. Written as DNA, the CDR3 is TGTGCCAGCAGTGAAAAGGATTACTATGGCTACACCTTC.